The present TCR beta chain was sequenced within a study of shared clonotypes between healthy human individuals. Negatively enriched CD4+ T cells were divided by CD45RA into naive and memory. Regarding this clone: Its antigen is as yet unknown.

Assay: immunoSEQ multiplex PCR; the TCRdb copy retains only in-frame clones and omits some. The sample holds about 1.1 million clones; approximately 80% are singletons and the top ten take more than 0.85%. Findings of the study overall: Unshared clonotypes carried lower generation probabilities than those common to all four donors.

The clonotype comes from a man aged 18 to 29 in good health. Some clones in this sample may be carry-over from other donors' samples. Sequencing input: memory CD4+ T cells from PBMCs. Regarding subset: CD45RA-negative fraction.

CDR3: CASSIQGGSETQYF. The CDR3 DNA reads as TGTGCCAGTAGTATACAAGGGGGGTCGGAGACCCAGTACTTC. The chain couples TRBV19 to TRBJ2-5, with D perhaps matching TRBD1 or TRBD2 (6 bases each). Trimming stripped 2 bases from V and 5 bases from J, with 12 bases between. The length of the CDR3 is 14 residues. The germline CDR1 and CDR2 sequences are LNHDA and SQIVND (reference sequence).